This TCR beta chain comes out of a study of cytomegalovirus exposure and HLA in healthy donors. Looking at the study overall: Tens of millions of unique TCRs, all from HLA-typed donors, were included in an early release of the data. Notes on the study in general: Segments of the TCR beta V type were, in most cases, productive about 87% or about 30% of the time in an earlier analysis. Reports indicated that the classifier achieved high specificity and sensitivity in diagnosing cytomegalovirus status.

Each donor was nominally healthy when sampled (though unrecorded immune exposures were likely). PCR primers comprised 60 Vbeta and 13 Jbeta primers. The repertoire was sequenced with immunoSEQ multiplex PCR; TCRdb's copy has only in-frame clones and lacks some. The profile shows 140,000 or so clones, nearly 80% of them singletons. In regard to this clone: Its antigen remains unidentified.

CDR1 and CDR2 (germline): SGDLS, YYNGEE. The CDR3 is made up of 15 amino acids. V trimming: 7 bases; J trimming: 10 bases; junction bases outside the gene matches: 15. The J gene is TRBJ2-1, the V gene TRBV9, with TRBD2 matching 9 bases. This clonotype was obtained from a woman between 25 and 40 years old in good health and CMV-seronegative. Input material: PBMCs. The CDR3 loop is CASGEAGGEVYEQFF. CDR3 bases: TGTGCCAGCGGGGAGGCGGGGGGGGAGGTATACGAGCAGTTCTTC.